This is a list of T cell receptor beta chains from one sample in a study of long-term antiretroviral therapy in people with HIV. TCRdb's table, derived via immunoSEQ multiplex PCR, lists solely in-frame clones and lacks some. Of several thousand clones listed, over 75% are singletons. This specimen was unsorted PBMCs, taken 0.5 years before starting antiretroviral therapy. The receptors shown here come from a man aged 35 to 55 with HIV. Both conserved end residues are part of each CDR3. A D gene is named only where the DNA matches it firmly. Size values are once, few and many counts, or a class for expanded clones, and some rows have none.

>.|.|TRBJ2-7|TRBV28
TGTGCCAGCATGCGGGGCGGGACAGCCTACGAGCAGTACTTC
CASMRGGTAYEQYF
>.|TRBD1|TRBJ2-2|TRBV7-9
TGTGCCAGCAGCGCCCGACAGGGCAACACCGGGGAGCTGTTTTTT
CASSARQGNTGELFF
>.|.|TRBJ2-2|TRBV7-6
TGTGCCAGCAGCCTCCCAGAGGGGCTGAACACCGGGGAGCTGTTTTTT
CASSLPEGLNTGELFF
>.|TRBD1|TRBJ1-3|TRBV5-1
TGCGCCAGCACCCGACAGGGCGACTCTGGAAACACCATATATTTT
CASTRQGDSGNTIYF
>few|TRBD2|TRBJ2-7|TRBV11-2
TGTGCCAGCAGCTTAGACCCTAGCGGCTTCTACGAGCAGTACTTC
CASSLDPSGFYEQYF
>.|.|TRBJ2-6|TRBV9
TGTGCCAGCAGCGTAGATGGGGCCAACGTCCTGACTTTC
CASSVDGANVLTF
>.|.|TRBJ2-7|TRBV4-1
TGCGCCAGCAGCCAAGGGGGTAACTCCTACGAGCAGTACTTC
CASSQGGNSYEQYF
>.|TRBD1|TRBJ2-5|TRBV27
TGTGCCAGCAGTAGAGACAGGGGCGGCGGGGAGACCCAGTACTTC
CASSRDRGGGETQYF
>.|.|TRBJ2-7|TRBV28
TGTGCCAGCAGAAGGACAGACGAGCAGTACTTC
CASRRTDEQYF
>.|TRBD1|TRBJ1-2|TRBV2
TGTGCCAGCAGTTCAGACAGGGACTATGGCTACACCTTC
CASSSDRDYGYTF
>.|.|TRBJ1-3|TRBV5-6
TGTGCCAGCAGCTTGGGGGTCTCTGGAAACACCATATATTTT
CASSLGVSGNTIYF
>few|TRBD1|TRBJ1-2|TRBV6-1
TGTGCCAGCAGTGATACCTTGACAGGGGGCTACACCTTC
CASSDTLTGGYTF
>.|.|TRBJ1-2|TRBV13
TGTGCCAGCAGCTTAGCTTGGGACGGAGATGCCTTC
CASSLAWDGDAF
>few|.|TRBJ2-7|TRBV5-5
TGTGCCAGCAGCGGGGTGGGGAGCTCCTACGAGCAGTACTTC
CASSGVGSSYEQYF
>.|.|TRBJ2-7|TRBV5-1
TGCGCCAGCAGCTTTGGCATAGGCTACGAGCAGTACTTC
CASSFGIGYEQYF